This T cell receptor beta chain is drawn from a study of T cell responses to AZD1222 COVID-19 vaccine. Study-wide points: The number of AZD1222 recipients seropositive at baseline was only five or six. At 160-218 and 743-854, vaccine-associated CD4 TCRs were dominant, and they spanned spike.

Worth noting for this clone: The antigen is not known.

CDR1 is ENHRY, CDR2 SYGVKD, per germline. The CDR3 sequence is 13 residues long. The V end was cut by 4 bases, the J end by 5 bases, with 6 bases between. Measured with immunoSEQ multiplex PCR; TCRdb has only the in-frame clones, and not every one. The sample yields roughly 43,000 clones, around 80% seen once. This chain connects TRBV10-3 to TRBJ1-6; no reliable D call. This sequence was found in an adult who received the MenACWY meningococcal vaccine as a control. Sequencing used peripheral blood, obtained 28 days after the second dose of the MenACWY control vaccine. CDR3 in amino acids: CAISGSDNSPLHF. In DNA form, the CDR3 reads TGTGCCATCAGTGGTTCTGATAATTCACCCCTCCACTTT.